The 6 T cell receptor beta chains below were found in one sample sequenced in a study of blood T cell repertoires in COVID-19. The method was immunoSEQ multiplex PCR; TCRdb's version includes in-frame clones alone and lacks a portion of them. The sample holds about 300,000 clones; 65% to 85% are singletons and the top ten take roughly 1.3%. The sample consisted of peripheral blood. These receptors came from a woman between 45 and 65 years old with acute or convalescent COVID-19.

This clone was recorded only once. The gene calls are TRBV3-1 (or the pseudogene TRBV3-2) and TRBJ1-1; D possibly corresponds to TRBD1 (5 bases). V was clipped by 3 bases and J by 2 bases, with 10 bases between them. CDR1 and CDR2 from the germline V gene are LGHDT and YNNKEL (reference sequence). The CDR3 is made up of 14 amino acids. In nucleotides, the CDR3 is TGTGCCAGCAGCCAGGGGGGATTAAACACTGAAGCTTTCTTT. This encodes CASSQGGLNTEAFF.

The chain uses TRBV6-2 or TRBV6-3 and TRBJ2-3, with 8 bases lining up with TRBD2. The CDR3 spans 14 residues. Trimming removed 6 bases from V and 4 bases from J; junction bases left unmatched: 6. Germline V CDR1 and CDR2: MNHEY, SVGEGT. This CDR3 is CASSRQRGPDTQYF. CDR3 nucleotides: TGTGCCAGCAGCCGCCAGCGGGGGCCAGATACGCAGTATTTT.

The rearrangement uses TRBV5-1 and TRBJ1-6; 7 positions match TRBD1. The CDR3 contains 16 residues. CDR1 SGHRS and CDR2 YFSETQ come from the germline V gene. After removal of 4 bases from V and 9 bases from J, the junction contained 13 bases not matched to a gene. CDR3 DNA sequence: TGCGCCAGCAGCCTGGAATCAGGGGGTTGGAGTTCACCCCTCCACTTT. Translated, it gives CASSLESGGWSSPLHF.

V is TRBV6-5 and J is TRBJ1-4, with D hard to call. The CDR3 is made up of 13 amino acids. Germline CDR1 is MNHEY and CDR2 is SVGAGI. V was cut by 2 bases and J by 8 bases, with 9 bases left in between. In DNA, the CDR3 is TGTGCCAGCAGTTACGGGCAGAGAGAAAAACTGTTTTTT. This codes for CASSYGQREKLFF.

This clone was seen a single time. Being one base from a much bigger clone, this may be a read error. V and J are TRBV7-7 and TRBJ2-1; a possible D gene is TRBD1 (6 bases). This CDR3 comprises 13 residues. V dropped 3 bases and J dropped 3 bases, with 6 bases sitting between them. Looked up from germline, CDR1 is SSHAT and CDR2 is FNYEAQ (reference sequence). CDR3 sequence (DNA): TGTGCCAGCAGCTTGGACAGCTACAATGAGCAGTTCTTC. As protein: CASSLDSYNEQFF.

The chain employs TRBV5-6 and TRBJ2-5, with D perhaps matching TRBD1 (6 bases). Trimming stripped 4 bases from V and 3 bases from J, with 16 bases between. Looked up from germline, CDR1 is SGHDT and CDR2 is YYEEEE. This CDR3 region has 15 residues. CDR3: CASSRMGAQEETQYF. The CDR3 DNA sequence: TGTGCCAGCAGCCGGATGGGGGCCCAGGAAGAGACCCAGTACTTC.